The TCR beta chain under discussion was sequenced for a study of blood T cell repertoires in COVID-19. For the study at large: The United States, Italy and Spain provided the acute and convalescent COVID-19 samples. The analysed material was cDNA or gDNA that came from T cells, B-cell-depleted T cells, or PBMCs.

This clone was found once. Original processing methods: Nucleated cell counts were estimated from reference gene primer amplification. This table comes from immunoSEQ multiplex PCR, and its TCRdb copy is limited to in-frame clones, with some not included. V, J and clone size derive from that table, while D and trimming were established from the DNA sequence. Found here are roughly 250,000 clones, 85% of them singletons; the top ten hold around 6.4%. The CDR3 consists of 17 residues. Germline V gene lookup returns CDR1 KGHDR and CDR2 SFDVKD. J gave up 6 bases and V 5 bases, and 9 bases lay outside the gene matches.

The sequencing input was peripheral blood. This chain joins TRBV24-1 and TRBJ2-2; the match to TRBD2 covers 12 bases. This clonotype was obtained from a woman aged 60 to 75 with active or convalescent COVID-19. For the CDR3, the DNA is TGTGCCACCAGTGGGCCCGGACTAGCGGGATCCTCCGGGGAGCTGTTTTTT. It codes for CATSGPGLAGSSGELFF.